One T cell receptor beta chain is described in this entry. The antigen remains undetermined. This sample was taken from a study of cytomegalovirus exposure and HLA in healthy donors. The study's findings and limits: It was found in a later analysis that first-cohort TCR clusters tended to co-occur in the 100 to 150 validation repertoires.

The data were produced by immunoSEQ multiplex PCR, yet TCRdb's version contains in-frame clones alone and is incomplete. The sample consists of over 250,000 clones, about nine tenths of them appearing once. This CDR3 is built from 15 residues. J lost 2 bases, V lost 5 bases, and 3 bases had no gene match. CDR1 MNHEY and CDR2 SMNVEV come from the germline V gene (reference sequence). The clonotype comes from a woman aged 25 to 39 in good health and CMV-seropositive. This rearrangement joins TRBV27 to TRBJ2-3; 11 nucleotides match TRBD2. The sequencing sample was made of PBMCs. CDR3 residues: CASSRTSGYTDTQYF. The CDR3 DNA is TGTGCCAGCAGTAGGACTAGCGGGTACACAGATACGCAGTATTTT.